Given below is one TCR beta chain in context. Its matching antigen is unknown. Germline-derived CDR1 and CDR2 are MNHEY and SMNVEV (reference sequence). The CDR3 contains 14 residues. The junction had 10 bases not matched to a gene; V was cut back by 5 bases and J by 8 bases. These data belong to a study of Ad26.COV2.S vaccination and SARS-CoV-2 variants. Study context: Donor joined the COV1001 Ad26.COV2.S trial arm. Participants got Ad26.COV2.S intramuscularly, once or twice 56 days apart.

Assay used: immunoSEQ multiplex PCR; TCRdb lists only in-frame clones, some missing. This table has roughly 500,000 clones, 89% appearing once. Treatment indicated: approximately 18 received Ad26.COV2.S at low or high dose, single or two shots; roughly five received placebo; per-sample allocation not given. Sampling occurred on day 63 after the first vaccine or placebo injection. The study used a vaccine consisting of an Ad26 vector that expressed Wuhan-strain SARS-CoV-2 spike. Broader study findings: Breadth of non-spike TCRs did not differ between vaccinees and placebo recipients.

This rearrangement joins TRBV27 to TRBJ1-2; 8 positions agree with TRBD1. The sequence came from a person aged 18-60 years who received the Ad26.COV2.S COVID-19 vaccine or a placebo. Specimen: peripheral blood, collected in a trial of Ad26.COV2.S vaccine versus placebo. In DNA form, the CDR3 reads TGTGCCAGCAGTCTTGGGACAGGTGACGGAGGCTACACCTTC. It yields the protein CASSLGTGDGGYTF.